The clone carrying this T cell receptor (beta chain) occurred a few times. Its antigen remains unknown. This sample is part of a study of beta chain features in type 1 diabetes. Overall study results and limits: In all four CD4+ subsets, TCRB CDR3 length was significantly, moderately reduced in type 1 diabetes.

cDNA synthesis used the whole RNA isolate, giving expressed TCRB sequences. Produced via immunoSEQ multiplex PCR; TCRdb's table is partial and in-frame only. This sample has around 250,000 clones, with approximately 15% found just once. This CDR3 contains 14 residues. Per the germline V gene, CDR1 is GTSNPN and CDR2 is SVGIG (reference sequence). V dropped 4 bases and J dropped 4; count of bases not matched to a gene: 5. V is TRBV30 and J is TRBJ2-1, with TRBD2 identical over 9 bases. The TCR was taken from a young man with type 1 diabetes. The material sequenced was naive CD4+ T cells from blood. As DNA, the CDR3 is TGTGCCTGGACTTGGCGGGAGGGTTACAATGAGCAGTTCTTC. Translation gives CAWTWREGYNEQFF. The variable domain in full, completed from reference TRBV30 and TRBJ2-1, reads SQTIHQWPATLVQPVGSPLSLECTVEGTSNPNLYWYRQAAGRGLQLLFYSVGIGQISSEVPQNLSASRPQDRQFILSSKKLLLSDSGFYLCAWTWREGYNEQFFGPGTRLTVL.